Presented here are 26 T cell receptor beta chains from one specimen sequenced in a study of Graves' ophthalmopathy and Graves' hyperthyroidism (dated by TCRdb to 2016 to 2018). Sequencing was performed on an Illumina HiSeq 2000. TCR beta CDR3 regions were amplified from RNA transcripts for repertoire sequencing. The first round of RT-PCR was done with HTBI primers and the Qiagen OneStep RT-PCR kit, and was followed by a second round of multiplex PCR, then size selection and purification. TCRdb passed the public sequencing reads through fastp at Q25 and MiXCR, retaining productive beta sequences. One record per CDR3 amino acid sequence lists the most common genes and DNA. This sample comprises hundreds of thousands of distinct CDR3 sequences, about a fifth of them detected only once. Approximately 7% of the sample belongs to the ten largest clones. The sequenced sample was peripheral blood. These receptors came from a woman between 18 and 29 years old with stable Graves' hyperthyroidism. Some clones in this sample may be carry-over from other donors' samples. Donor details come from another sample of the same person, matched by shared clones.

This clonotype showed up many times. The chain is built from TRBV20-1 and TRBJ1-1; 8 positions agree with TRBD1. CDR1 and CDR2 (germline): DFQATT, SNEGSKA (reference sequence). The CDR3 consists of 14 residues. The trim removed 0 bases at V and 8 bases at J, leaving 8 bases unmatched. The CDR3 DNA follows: TGCAGTGCTAGAGATTCCCAGGGGGCGAGGGAAGCTTTCTTT. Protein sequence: CSARDSQGAREAFF.

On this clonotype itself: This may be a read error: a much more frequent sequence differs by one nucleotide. CDR3 in DNA: TGTGCCAGCAGTCGTCTGGGGGCTGGTGGCTACACCTTC. Translating gives CASSRLGAGGYTF. This chain uses TRBV28 with TRBJ1-2; possible D gene TRBD1, 6 bases. The CDR3 is made up of 13 amino acids. The germline V and J ends were trimmed by 5 bases and 7 bases, with 14 bases remaining between them. Germline CDR1 reads MDHEN; CDR2 reads SYDVKM.

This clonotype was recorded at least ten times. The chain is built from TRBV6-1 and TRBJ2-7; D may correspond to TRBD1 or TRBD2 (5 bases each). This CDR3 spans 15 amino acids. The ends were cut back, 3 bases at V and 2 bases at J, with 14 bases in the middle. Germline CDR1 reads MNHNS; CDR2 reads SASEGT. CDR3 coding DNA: TGTGCCAGCAGTGACGCCGGGACCGCACCCTACGAGCAGTACTTC. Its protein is CASSDAGTAPYEQYF.

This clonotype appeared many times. This CDR3 is CASSLSGTGGVYEQYF. CDR3 nucleotide sequence: TGTGCCAGCAGTTTGTCCGGGACAGGGGGTGTCTACGAGCAGTACTTC. This chain connects TRBV27 to TRBJ2-7; TRBD1 matches at 11 bases. CDR1 and CDR2 from the germline V gene are MNHEY and SMNVEV (reference sequence). CDR3 length equals 16 residues. V shed 3 bases, J shed 3 bases, and the junction held 7 bases outside the gene matches.

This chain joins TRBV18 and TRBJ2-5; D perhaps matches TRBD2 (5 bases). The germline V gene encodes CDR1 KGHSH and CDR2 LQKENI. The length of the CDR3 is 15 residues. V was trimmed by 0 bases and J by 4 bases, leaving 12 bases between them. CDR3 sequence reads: CASSPPRGFGETQYF. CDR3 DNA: TGTGCCAGCTCACCACCCCGGGGTTTTGGAGAGACCCAGTACTTC.

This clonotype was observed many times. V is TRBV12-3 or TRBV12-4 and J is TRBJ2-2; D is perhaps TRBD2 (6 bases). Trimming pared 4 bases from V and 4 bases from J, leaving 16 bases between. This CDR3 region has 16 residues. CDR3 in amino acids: CASSSPTSSGTGELFF. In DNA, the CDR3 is TGTGCCAGCAGTTCCCCAACTAGCTCTGGCACCGGGGAGCTGTTTTTT.

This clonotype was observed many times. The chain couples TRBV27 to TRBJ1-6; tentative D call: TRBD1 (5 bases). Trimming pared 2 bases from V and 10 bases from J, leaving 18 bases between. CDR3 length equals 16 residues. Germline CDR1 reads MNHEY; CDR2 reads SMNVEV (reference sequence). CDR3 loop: CASSLRGIWVGSPLHF. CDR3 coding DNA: TGTGCCAGCAGTTTAAGGGGAATTTGGGTAGGATCACCCCTCCACTTT.

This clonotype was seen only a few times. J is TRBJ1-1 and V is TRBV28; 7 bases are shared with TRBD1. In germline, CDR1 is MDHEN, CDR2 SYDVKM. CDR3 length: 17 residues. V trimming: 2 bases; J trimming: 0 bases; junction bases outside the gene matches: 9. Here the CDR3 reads CASSLATGMGLNTEAFF. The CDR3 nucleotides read TGTGCCAGCAGTTTAGCGACAGGGATGGGTTTGAACACTGAAGCTTTCTTT.

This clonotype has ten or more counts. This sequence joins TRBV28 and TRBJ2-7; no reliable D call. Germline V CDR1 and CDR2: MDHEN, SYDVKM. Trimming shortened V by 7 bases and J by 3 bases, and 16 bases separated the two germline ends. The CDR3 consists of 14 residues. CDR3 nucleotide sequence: TGTGCCAGCATCCAAGGAAGACAAATCTACGAGCAGTACTTC. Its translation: CASIQGRQIYEQYF.

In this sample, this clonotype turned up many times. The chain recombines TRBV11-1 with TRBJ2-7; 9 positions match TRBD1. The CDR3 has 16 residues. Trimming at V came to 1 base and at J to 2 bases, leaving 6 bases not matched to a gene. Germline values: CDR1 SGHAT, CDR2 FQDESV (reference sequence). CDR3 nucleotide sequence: TGTGCCAGCAGCTTAGGAAGGGGACAGGGAGCCTACGAGCAGTACTTC. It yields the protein CASSLGRGQGAYEQYF.

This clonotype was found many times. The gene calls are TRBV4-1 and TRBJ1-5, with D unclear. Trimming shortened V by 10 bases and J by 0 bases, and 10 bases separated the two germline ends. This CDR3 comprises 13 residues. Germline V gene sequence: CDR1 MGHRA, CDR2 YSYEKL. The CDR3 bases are TGCGCCACGTCGCTTTATAGCAATCAGCCCCAGCATTTT. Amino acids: CATSLYSNQPQHF.

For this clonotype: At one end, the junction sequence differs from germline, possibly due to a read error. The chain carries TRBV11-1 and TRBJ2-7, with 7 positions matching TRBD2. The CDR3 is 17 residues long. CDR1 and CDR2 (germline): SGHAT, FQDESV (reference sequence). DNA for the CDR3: TGTGCCAGCAGCTCTCCTTCTAGCGGAAGATACTCCTACGAGCAGTGCTTC. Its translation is CASSSPSSGRYSYEQCF.

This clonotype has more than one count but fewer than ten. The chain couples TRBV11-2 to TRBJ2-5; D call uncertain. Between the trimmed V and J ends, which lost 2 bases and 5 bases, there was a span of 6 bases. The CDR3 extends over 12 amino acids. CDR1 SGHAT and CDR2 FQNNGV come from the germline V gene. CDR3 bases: TGTGCCAGCAGCTTATCTAGTGAGACCCAGTACTTC. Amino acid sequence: CASSLSSETQYF. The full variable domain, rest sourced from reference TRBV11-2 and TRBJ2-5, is EAGVAQSPRYKIIEKRQSVAFWCNPISGHATLYWYQQILGQGPKLLIQFQNNGVVDDSQLPKDRFSAERLKGVDSTLKIQPAKLEDSAVYLCASSLSSETQYFGPGTRLLVL.

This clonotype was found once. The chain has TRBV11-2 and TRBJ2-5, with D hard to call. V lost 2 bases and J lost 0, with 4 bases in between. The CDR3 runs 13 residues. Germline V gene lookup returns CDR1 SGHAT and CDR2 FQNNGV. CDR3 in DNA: TGTGCCAGCAGCTTATATTACCAAGAGACCCAGTACTTC. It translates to CASSLYYQETQYF. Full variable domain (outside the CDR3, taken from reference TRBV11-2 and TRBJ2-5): EAGVAQSPRYKIIEKRQSVAFWCNPISGHATLYWYQQILGQGPKLLIQFQNNGVVDDSQLPKDRFSAERLKGVDSTLKIQPAKLEDSAVYLCASSLYYQETQYFGPGTRLLVL.

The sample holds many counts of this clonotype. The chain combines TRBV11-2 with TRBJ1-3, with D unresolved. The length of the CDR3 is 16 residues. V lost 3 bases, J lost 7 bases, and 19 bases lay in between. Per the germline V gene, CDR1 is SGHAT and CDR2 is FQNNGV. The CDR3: CASSFRPPGSGNTIYF. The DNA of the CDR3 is TGTGCCAGCAGCTTTCGACCTCCCGGTTCGGGTAACACCATATATTTT. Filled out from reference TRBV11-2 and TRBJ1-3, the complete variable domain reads EAGVAQSPRYKIIEKRQSVAFWCNPISGHATLYWYQQILGQGPKLLIQFQNNGVVDDSQLPKDRFSAERLKGVDSTLKIQPAKLEDSAVYLCASSFRPPGSGNTIYFGEGSWLTVV.

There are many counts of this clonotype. CDR3 region: CASSSDLTTVYGYTF. In DNA form, the CDR3 reads TGTGCCAGCAGTTCAGATTTAACGACCGTCTATGGCTACACCTTC. The V and J genes are TRBV12-3 or TRBV12-4 and TRBJ1-2; D unresolved. V was pared by 4 bases and J by 4 bases, with 16 bases between. The CDR3 runs to 15 residues.

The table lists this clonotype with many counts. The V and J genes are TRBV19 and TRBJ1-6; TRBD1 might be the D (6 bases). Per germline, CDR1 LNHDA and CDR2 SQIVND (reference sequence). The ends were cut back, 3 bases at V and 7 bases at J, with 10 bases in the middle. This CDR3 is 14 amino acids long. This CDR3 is CASSIGTNNSPLHF. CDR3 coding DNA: TGTGCCAGTAGTATTGGGACAAACAATTCACCCCTCCACTTT.

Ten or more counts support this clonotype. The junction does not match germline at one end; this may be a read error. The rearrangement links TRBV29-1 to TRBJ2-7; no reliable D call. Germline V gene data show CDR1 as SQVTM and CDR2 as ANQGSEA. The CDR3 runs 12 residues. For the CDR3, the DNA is TGCAGCGCTGAAGACCATCCCTACGAGCAGTACTTC. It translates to CSAEDHPYEQYF.

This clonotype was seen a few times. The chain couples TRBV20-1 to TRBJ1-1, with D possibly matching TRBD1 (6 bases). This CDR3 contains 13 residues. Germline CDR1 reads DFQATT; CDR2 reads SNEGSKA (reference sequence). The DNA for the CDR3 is TGCAGCCCCGGGGGGGGCGACGACACTGAAGCTTTCTTT. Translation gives CSPGGGDDTEAFF.

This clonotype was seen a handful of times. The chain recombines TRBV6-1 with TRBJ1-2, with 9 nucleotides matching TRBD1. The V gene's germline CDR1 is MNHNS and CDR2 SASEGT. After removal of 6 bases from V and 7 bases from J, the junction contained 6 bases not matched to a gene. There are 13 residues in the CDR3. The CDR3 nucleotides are TGTGCCAGCAGCTGGGGACAGGGTACTGGCTACACCTTC. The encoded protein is CASSWGQGTGYTF.

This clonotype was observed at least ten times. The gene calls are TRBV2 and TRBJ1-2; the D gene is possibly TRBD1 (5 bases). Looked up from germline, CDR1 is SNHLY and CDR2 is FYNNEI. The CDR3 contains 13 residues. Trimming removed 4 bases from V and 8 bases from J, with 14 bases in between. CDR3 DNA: TGTGCCAGCAGTGGACTGGGGGAAACCGGCTACACCTTC. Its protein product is CASSGLGETGYTF. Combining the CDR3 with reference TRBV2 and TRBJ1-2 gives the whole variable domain EPEVTQTPSHQVTQMGQEVILRCVPISNHLYFYWYRQILGQKVEFLVSFYNNEISEKSEIFDDQFSVERPDGSNFTLKIRSTKLEDSAMYFCASSGLGETGYTFGSGTRLTVV.

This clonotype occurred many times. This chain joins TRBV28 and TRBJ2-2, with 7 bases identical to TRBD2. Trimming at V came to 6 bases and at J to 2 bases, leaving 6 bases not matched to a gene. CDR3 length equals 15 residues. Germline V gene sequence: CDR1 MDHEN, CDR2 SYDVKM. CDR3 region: CASRPRDYNTGELFF. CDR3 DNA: TGTGCCAGCAGACCCCGGGACTATAACACCGGGGAGCTGTTTTTT.

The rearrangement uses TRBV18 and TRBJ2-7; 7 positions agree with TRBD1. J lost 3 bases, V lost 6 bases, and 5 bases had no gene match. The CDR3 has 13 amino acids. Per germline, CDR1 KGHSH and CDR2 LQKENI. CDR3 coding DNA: TGTGCCAGCTCGGCGACAGGGAGCTACGAGCAGTACGTC. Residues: CASSATGSYEQYV.

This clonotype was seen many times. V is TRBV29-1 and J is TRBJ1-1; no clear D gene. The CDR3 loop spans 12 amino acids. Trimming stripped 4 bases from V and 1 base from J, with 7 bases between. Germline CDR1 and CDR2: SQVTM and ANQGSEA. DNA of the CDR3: TGCAGCGTTGGACTCAAGAACACTGAAGCTTTCTTT. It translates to CSVGLKNTEAFF.

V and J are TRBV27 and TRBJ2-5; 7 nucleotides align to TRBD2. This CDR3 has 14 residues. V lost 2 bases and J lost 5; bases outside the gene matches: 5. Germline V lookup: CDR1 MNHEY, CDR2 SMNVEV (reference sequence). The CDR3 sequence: CASSLAGVHETQYF. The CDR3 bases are TGTGCCAGCAGTTTAGCGGGGGTTCATGAGACCCAGTACTTC.

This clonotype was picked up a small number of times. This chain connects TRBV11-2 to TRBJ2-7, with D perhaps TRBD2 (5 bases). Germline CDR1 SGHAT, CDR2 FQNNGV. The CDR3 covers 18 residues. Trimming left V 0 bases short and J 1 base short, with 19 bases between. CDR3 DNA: TGTGCCAGCAGCTTAGACGGGGTGGGGTTAGCCCCGTCCTACGAGCAGTACTTC. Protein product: CASSLDGVGLAPSYEQYF.